This T cell receptor (beta chain) was sequenced for a study of shared clonotypes between healthy human individuals. On the study more broadly: Used for every donor were three CD4 naive, three CD4 memory, two CD8 naive and one CD8 memory plate. Study-wide findings and caveats: Genetic and exposure-history diversity was limited by the few donors.

Replicate PCRs for sorted subsets used approximately 190 ng DNA; this equaled 25,000 to 35,000 T cell genomes. Profiling relied on immunoSEQ multiplex PCR, and the TCRdb table lists in-frame clones only, not all of them. This sample has hundreds of thousands of clones, with 60% to 75% found just once. Turning to this clone: Its antigen is currently unknown.

CDR1 and CDR2 from the germline V gene are SGHRS and YFSETQ. Trimming cost V 0 bases and J 5 bases; bases outside gene matches: 4. The CDR3 loop spans 15 amino acids. The donors were all Caucasian adults (living in Nashville, Tennessee). Sequences were obtained from memory CD4+ T cells sorted from blood. Subset indicated: CD45RA-negative fraction. The sequence was collected from a woman between 25 and 40 years old in good health. The chain has TRBV5-1 and TRBJ2-5; 10 bases agree with TRBD2. DNA of the CDR3: TGCGCCAGCAGCTTGGCGTCTAGCGGGAGTGAGACCCAGTACTTC. This translates into CASSLASSGSETQYF.